Listed below are T cell receptor beta chains from one sample, sequenced in a study of spatial heterogeneity in lung cancer. TCRdb analysed the 5' RACE reads with MiXCR anew, one entry per CDR3 protein. Among 5,000 to 6,500 distinct CDR3 sequences, about 4% were seen once, and the ten largest hold around 12%. The sequencing used normal lung tissue next to the tumor, collected at surgery. The receptors derive from a male donor with early-stage non-small cell lung cancer. Both conserved end residues are part of each CDR3. The D gene is left open where the match is weak. Size is stated for part of the rows, as once, few or many counts, or as a class when the clone is expanded.

J	length	size	V	D	DNA	CDR3
TRBJ2-1	14	-	TRBV12-3/TRBV12-4	-	TGTGCCAGCAGTTTAGGGACCTGTAGTAATGAGCAGTTCTTC	CASSLGTCSNEQFF
TRBJ1-2	15	many	TRBV6-1	TRBD1	TGTGCCAGCAGTGAAACGACAGGGGGGCACTATGGCTACACCTTC	CASSETTGGHYGYTF
TRBJ1-5	15	medium-sized	TRBV7-9	TRBD1	TGTGCCAGCAGCCGACAGGGGGCCCGCAATCAGCCCCAGCATTTT	CASSRQGARNQPQHF
TRBJ2-3	13	medium-sized	TRBV25-1	-	TGTGCCAGCAGTGACGGAGTCGCAGATACGCAGTATTTT	CASSDGVADTQYF
TRBJ2-1	17	medium-sized	TRBV28	-	TGTGCCAGCAGTTTATTGGGAGTGGGTGGCAGCCCCAATGAGCAGTTCTTC	CASSLLGVGGSPNEQFF
TRBJ1-1	15	many	TRBV12-3/TRBV12-4	-	TGTGCCAGCAGTCCTCGGGGCGGTCGGGGCGGGGAAGCTTTCTTT	CASSPRGGRGGEAFF
TRBJ1-1	13	medium-sized	TRBV7-2	-	TGTGCCAGCAGCTTACAAGAGCTCACTGAAGCTTTCTTT	CASSLQELTEAFF
TRBJ2-5	13	large	TRBV9	-	TGTGCCAGCAGCGTAACCACCCAAGAGACCCAGTACTTC	CASSVTTQETQYF
TRBJ2-1	15	many	TRBV11-2	TRBD2	TGTGCCAGCAGCTTAGGACTAGCGGCGGGAAATGAGCAGTTCTTC	CASSLGLAAGNEQFF
TRBJ1-5	14	medium-sized	TRBV27	-	TGTGCCAGCAGTTTTTTGGGTATCAATCAGCCCCAGCATTTT	CASSFLGINQPQHF
TRBJ1-1	15	medium-sized	TRBV7-3	-	TGTGCCAGCAGCTCCCAAGGGTCGGGGGGCACTGAAGCTTTCTTT	CASSSQGSGGTEAFF
TRBJ2-1	12	medium-sized	TRBV4-1	-	TGCGCCAGTTTAAGTACCTACAATGAGCAGTTCTTC	CASLSTYNEQFF
TRBJ1-1	12	medium-sized	TRBV12-3/TRBV12-4	-	TGTGCCAGTAAGGGATTGGACACTGAAGCTTTCTTT	CASKGLDTEAFF
TRBJ1-2	13	-	TRBV6-1	-	TGTGCCAGCAGTGAAGTCACAGCCTATGGCTACACCTTC	CASSEVTAYGYTF
TRBJ1-1	13	medium-sized	TRBV10-3	-	TGTGCCACCAACTTTCTCGGCAACACTGAAGCTTTCTTT	CATNFLGNTEAFF
TRBJ1-1	11	medium-sized	TRBV7-8	-	TGTGCCAGCAGCTCCGTTGCTGAAGCTTTCTTT	CASSSVAEAFF
TRBJ2-1	15	many	TRBV6-1	TRBD2	TGTGCCAGCAGTGAAGTAAGCGGGGTCTACAATGAGCAGTTCTTC	CASSEVSGVYNEQFF
TRBJ2-1	16	many	TRBV7-3	TRBD2	TGTGCCAGCAGCCCACTAGCGGGAGCTTCCTACAATGAGCAGTTCTTC	CASSPLAGASYNEQFF
TRBJ2-7	15	many	TRBV5-6	-	TGTGCCAGCAGCTTGGAAAGGGAAGACCCCTACGAGCAGTACTTC	CASSLEREDPYEQYF
TRBJ1-5	14	many	TRBV3-1	-	TGTGCCAGCAGCCAAGAACTGGGGGATCAGCCCCAGCATTTT	CASSQELGDQPQHF
TRBJ2-7	14	many	TRBV6-1	-	TGTGCCAGCAGTGATCAGGGACCGAGCTACGAGCAGTACTTC	CASSDQGPSYEQYF
TRBJ2-3	16	medium-sized	TRBV9	TRBD2	TGTGCCAGCAGCTTAGGGACTAGCGGGACCACAGATACGCAGTATTTT	CASSLGTSGTTDTQYF
TRBJ2-1	13	medium-sized	TRBV20-1	-	TGCAGTGCCTTTCCCCAGGTTACAACTGAGCAGTTCTTC	CSAFPQVTTEQFF
TRBJ2-2	14	many	TRBV11-1	-	TGTGCCAGCAGCTTCCTGGGGGATGCTGGGGAGCTGTTTTTT	CASSFLGDAGELFF
TRBJ2-1	15	many	TRBV20-1	TRBD2	TGCAGTGCTAGAGGCCCCGGGACTACCAACAATGAGCAGTTCTTC	CSARGPGTTNNEQFF
TRBJ2-7	13	medium-sized	TRBV13	-	TGTGCCAGCAGCGAGGGGGGTCTGGACGAGCAGTACTTC	CASSEGGLDEQYF